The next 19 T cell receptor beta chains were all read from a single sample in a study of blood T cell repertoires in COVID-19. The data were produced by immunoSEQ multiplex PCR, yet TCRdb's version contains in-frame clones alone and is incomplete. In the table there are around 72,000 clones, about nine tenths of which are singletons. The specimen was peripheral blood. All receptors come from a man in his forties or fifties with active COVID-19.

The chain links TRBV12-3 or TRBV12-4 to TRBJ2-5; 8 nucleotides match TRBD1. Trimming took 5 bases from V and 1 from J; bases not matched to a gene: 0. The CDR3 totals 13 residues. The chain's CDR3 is CASSQGAQETQYF. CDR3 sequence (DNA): TGTGCCAGCAGTCAGGGGGCCCAAGAGACCCAGTACTTC.

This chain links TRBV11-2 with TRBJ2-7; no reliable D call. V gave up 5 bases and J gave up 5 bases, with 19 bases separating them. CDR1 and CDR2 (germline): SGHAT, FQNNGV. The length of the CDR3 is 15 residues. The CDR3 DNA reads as TGTGCCAGCAGCAGTCCAGAGCACCTAGAGGACGAGCAGTACTTC. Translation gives CASSSPEHLEDEQYF.

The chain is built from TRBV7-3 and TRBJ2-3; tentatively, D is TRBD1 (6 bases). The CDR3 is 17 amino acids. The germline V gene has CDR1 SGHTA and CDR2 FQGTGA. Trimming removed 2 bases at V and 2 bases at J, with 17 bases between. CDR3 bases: TGTGCCAGCAGCTTATGCAAGGACAGCCCAGTCACAGATACGCAGTATTTT. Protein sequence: CASSLCKDSPVTDTQYF.

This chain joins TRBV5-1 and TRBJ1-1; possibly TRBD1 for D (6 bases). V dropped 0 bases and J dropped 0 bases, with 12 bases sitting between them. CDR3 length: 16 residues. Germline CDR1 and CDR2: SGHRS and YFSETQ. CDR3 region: CASSLERQALNTEAFF. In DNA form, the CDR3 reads TGCGCCAGCAGCTTGGAACGACAGGCGCTGAACACTGAAGCTTTCTTT.

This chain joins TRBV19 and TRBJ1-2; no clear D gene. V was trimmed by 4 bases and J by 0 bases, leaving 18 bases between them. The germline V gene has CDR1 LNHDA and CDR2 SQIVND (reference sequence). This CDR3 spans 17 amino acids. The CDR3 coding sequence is TGTGCCAGTAGTAGCGGGGAGAGGACGGCGACTAACTATGGCTACACCTTC. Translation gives CASSSGERTATNYGYTF.

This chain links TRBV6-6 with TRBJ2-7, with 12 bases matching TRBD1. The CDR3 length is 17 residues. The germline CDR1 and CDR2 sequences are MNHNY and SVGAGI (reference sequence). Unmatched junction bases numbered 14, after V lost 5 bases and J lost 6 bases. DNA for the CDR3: TGTGCCAGCAGTCGGGGACAGGGGGCGTTAGGAGTCCCCGAGCAGTACTTC. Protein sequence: CASSRGQGALGVPEQYF.

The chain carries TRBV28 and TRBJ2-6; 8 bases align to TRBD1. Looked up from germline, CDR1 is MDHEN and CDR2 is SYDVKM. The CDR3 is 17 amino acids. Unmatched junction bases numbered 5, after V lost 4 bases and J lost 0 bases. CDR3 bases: TGTGCCAGCAGTTCCCGGGGACAGGCCTCTGGGGCCAACGTCCTGACTTTC. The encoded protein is CASSSRGQASGANVLTF. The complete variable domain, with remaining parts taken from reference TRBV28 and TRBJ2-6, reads DVKVTQSSRYLVKRTGEKVFLECVQDMDHENMFWYRQDPGLGLRLIYFSYDVKMKEKGDIPEGYSVSREKKERFSLILESASTNQTSMYLCASSSRGQASGANVLTFGAGSRLTVL.

CDR3 loop: CASRLLPGTSDHEQFF. CDR3 in DNA: TGTGCCAGCCGCCTCCTACCGGGGACTAGCGACCATGAGCAGTTCTTC. The chain is built from TRBV27 and TRBJ2-1, with TRBD2 matching over 10 bases. This CDR3 has 16 amino acids. The germline V gene encodes CDR1 MNHEY and CDR2 SMNVEV (reference sequence). V lost 8 bases to trimming and J lost 8 bases; unmatched junction nucleotides: 15.

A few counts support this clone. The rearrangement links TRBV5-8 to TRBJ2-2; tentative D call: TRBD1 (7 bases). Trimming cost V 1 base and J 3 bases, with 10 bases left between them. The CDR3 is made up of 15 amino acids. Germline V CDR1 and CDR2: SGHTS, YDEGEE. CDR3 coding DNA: TGTGCCAGCAGCTTGCAGGGGGGTTACACCGGGGAGCTGTTTTTT. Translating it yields CASSLQGGYTGELFF.

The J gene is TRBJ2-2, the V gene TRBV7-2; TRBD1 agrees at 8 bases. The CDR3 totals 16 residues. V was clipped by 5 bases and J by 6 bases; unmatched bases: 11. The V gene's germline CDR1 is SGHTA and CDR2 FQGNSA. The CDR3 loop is CASSAPSRGRSGELFF. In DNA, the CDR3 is TGTGCCAGCAGCGCCCCATCCAGGGGGCGTTCCGGGGAGCTGTTTTTT. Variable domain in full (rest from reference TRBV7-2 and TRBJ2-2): GAGVSQSPSNKVTEKGKDVELRCDPISGHTALYWYRQSLGQGLEFLIYFQGNSAPDKSGLPSDRFSAERTGGSVSTLTIQRTQQEDSAVYLCASSAPSRGRSGELFFGEGSRLTVL.

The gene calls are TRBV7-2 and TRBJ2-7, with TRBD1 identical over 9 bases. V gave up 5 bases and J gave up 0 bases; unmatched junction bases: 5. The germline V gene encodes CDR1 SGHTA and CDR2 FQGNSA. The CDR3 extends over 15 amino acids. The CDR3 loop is CASSRDRVGSYEQYF. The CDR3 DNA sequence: TGTGCCAGCAGCCGGGACAGGGTGGGCTCCTACGAGCAGTACTTC.

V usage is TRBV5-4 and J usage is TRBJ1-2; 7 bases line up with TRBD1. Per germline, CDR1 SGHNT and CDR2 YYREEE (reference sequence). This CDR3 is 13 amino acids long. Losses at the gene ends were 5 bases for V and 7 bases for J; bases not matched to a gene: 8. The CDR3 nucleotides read TGTGCCAGCAGATATGGGGGGACAGTTGGCTACACCTTC. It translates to CASRYGGTVGYTF.

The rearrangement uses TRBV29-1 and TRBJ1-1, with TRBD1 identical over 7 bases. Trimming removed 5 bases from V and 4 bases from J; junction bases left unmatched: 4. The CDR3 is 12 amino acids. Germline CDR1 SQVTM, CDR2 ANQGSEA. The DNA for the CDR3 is TGCAGCGTTTGGACAGGAGGCACTGAAGCTTTCTTT. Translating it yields CSVWTGGTEAFF.

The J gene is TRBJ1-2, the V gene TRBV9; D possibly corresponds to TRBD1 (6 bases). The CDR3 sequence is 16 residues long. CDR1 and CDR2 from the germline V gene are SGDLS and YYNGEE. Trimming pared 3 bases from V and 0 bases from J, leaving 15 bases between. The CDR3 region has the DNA TGTGCCAGCAGCGGCGGGGGAGGGGGAGCTAACTATGGCTACACCTTC. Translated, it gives CASSGGGGGANYGYTF.

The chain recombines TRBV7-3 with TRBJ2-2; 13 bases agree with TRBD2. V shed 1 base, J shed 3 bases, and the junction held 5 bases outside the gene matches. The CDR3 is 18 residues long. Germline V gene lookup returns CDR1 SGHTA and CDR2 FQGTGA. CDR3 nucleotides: TGTGCCAGCAGCTTAATAGGTGGACTAGCGGGGGACACCGGGGAGCTGTTTTTT. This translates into CASSLIGGLAGDTGELFF.

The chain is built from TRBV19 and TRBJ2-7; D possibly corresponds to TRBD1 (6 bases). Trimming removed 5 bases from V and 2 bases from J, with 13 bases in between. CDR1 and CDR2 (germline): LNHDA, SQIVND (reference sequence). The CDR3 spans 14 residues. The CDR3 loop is CASSQGRSTYEQYF. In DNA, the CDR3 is TGTGCCAGTAGTCAGGGGCGCTCAACCTACGAGCAGTACTTC.

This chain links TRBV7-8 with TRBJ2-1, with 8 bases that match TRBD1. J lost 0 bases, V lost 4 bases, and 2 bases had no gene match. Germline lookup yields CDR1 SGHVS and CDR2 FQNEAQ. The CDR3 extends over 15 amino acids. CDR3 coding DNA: TGTGCCAGCAGCTCGGACAGGGACTCCTACAATGAGCAGTTCTTC. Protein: CASSSDRDSYNEQFF.

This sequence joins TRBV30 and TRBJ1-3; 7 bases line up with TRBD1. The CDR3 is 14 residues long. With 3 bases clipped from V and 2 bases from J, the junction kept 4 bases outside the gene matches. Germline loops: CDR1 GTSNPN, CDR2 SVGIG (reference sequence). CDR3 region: CAWRTGNAGNTIYF. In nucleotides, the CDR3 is TGTGCCTGGAGGACAGGGAATGCTGGAAACACCATATATTTT. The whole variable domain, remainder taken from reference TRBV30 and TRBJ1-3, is SQTIHQWPATLVQPVGSPLSLECTVEGTSNPNLYWYRQAAGRGLQLLFYSVGIGQISSEVPQNLSASRPQDRQFILSSKKLLLSDSGFYLCAWRTGNAGNTIYFGEGSWLTVV.

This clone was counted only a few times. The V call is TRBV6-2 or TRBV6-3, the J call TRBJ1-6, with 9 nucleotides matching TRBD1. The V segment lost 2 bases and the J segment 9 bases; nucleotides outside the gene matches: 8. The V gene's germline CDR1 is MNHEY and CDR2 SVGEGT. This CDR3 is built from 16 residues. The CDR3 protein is CASSYGTGTGLSPLHF. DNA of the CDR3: TGTGCCAGCAGTTACGGTACCGGGACAGGGCTTTCACCCCTCCACTTT.